This T cell receptor (beta chain) was captured by sequencing in a study of blood T cell repertoires in COVID-19. The wider study: Acute and convalescent COVID-19 samples came from the United States, Italy and Spain.

The V gene's germline CDR1 is SGHNT and CDR2 YENEEA. V was pared by 6 bases and J by 9 bases, with 11 bases between. The CDR3 has 12 amino acids. The assay was immunoSEQ multiplex PCR, and TCRdb's table has in-frame clones only and misses some. The profile shows roughly 250,000 clones, approximately 90% of them singletons. Sequenced input: peripheral blood. The sequence derives from a woman in her 40s who had recovered from COVID-19. V usage is TRBV11-3 and J usage is TRBJ2-2; unclear D gene. The chain's CDR3 is CASSRAYRELFF. The DNA for the CDR3 is TGTGCCAGCAGTCGAGCGTATAGGGAGCTGTTTTTT.